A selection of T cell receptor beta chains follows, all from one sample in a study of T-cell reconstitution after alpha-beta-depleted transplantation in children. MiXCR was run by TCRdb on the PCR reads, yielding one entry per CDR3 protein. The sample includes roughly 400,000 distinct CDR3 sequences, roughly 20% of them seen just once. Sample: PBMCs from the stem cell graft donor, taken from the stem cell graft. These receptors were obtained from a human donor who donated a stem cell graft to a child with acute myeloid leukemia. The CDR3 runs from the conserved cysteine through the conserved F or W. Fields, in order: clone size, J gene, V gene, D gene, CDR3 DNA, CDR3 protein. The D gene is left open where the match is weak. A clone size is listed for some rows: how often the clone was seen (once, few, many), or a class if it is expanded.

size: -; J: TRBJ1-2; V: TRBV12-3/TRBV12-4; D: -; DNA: TGTGCCAGCAGTATTATGAGGGGATCTTATGGCTACACCTTC; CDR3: CASSIMRGSYGYTF
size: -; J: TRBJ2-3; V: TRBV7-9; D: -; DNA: TGTGCCAGCAGCCTCGGACGGAATCCAGATACGCAGTATTTT; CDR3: CASSLGRNPDTQYF
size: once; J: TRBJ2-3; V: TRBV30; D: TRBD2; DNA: TGTGCCTGGAGTGTACCTAGCGGGAGGGCCACGACAGATACGCAGTATTTT; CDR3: CAWSVPSGRATTDTQYF
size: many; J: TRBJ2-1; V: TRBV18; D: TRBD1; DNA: TGTGCCAGCTCACCGGACAGGGTGGATGAGCAGTTCTTC; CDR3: CASSPDRVDEQFF
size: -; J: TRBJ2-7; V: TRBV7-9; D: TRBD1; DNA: TGTGCCAGCGCGACAGGGAAATACGAGCAGTACTTC; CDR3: CASATGKYEQYF
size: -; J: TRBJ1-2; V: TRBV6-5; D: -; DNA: TGTGCCAGCAATTACTCCCACGAAGGGTCCGGCTACACCTTC; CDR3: CASNYSHEGSGYTF
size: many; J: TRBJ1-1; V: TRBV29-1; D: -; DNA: TGCAGCGTTGAAATGGTGCAGACTGAAGCTTTCTTT; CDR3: CSVEMVQTEAFF
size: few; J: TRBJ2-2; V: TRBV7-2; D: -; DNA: TGTGCCAGCAGCTTCGGGGTGGGGACCGGGGAGCTGTTTTTT; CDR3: CASSFGVGTGELFF
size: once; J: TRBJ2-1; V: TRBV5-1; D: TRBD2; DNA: TGCGCCAGCAGCTTGTGGGACGGGCTGGGACTAGCGGTCAATGAGCAGTTCTTC; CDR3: CASSLWDGLGLAVNEQFF
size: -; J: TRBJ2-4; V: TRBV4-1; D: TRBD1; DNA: TGCGCCAGCAGCCAAACAGGGGTTGGGGACATTCAGTACTTC; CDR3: CASSQTGVGDIQYF
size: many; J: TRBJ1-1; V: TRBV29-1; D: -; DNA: TGCAGCGTTGTGGGGGCGCGAACTGAAGCTTTCTTT; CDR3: CSVVGARTEAFF
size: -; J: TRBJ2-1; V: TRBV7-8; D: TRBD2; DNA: TGTGCCAGCAGCTTAGCGCATGGGACTAGCGGGAGAAATGAGCAGTTCTTC; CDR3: CASSLAHGTSGRNEQFF
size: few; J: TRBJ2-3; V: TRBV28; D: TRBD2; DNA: TGTGCCAGCAGCCTTCCCCGGGGTTCTAGCGGGACTGGAGATACGCAGTATTTT; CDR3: CASSLPRGSSGTGDTQYF
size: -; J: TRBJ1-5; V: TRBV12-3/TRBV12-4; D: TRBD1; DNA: TGTGCCAGCAGCCCTGAAGGGACAGGGGAGTGGGGCAATCAGCCCCAGCATTTT; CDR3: CASSPEGTGEWGNQPQHF